One sample yielded the 27 T cell receptor beta chains listed below, sequenced in a study of blood T cells in healthy people across ages (dated by TCRdb to about 2015). Receptors were amplified or captured by 5' RACE. Sequencing instrument: Illumina HiSeq 2500. The second PCR ran for about 6 to 12 cycles and used a J-beta primer mix along with a sample-barcoded 5' primer. Starting from the raw public reads, TCRdb applied fastp trimming at Q25, assembled clones with MiXCR and retained in-frame beta chains. Rows are unified per CDR3 protein, each entry keeping the most common DNA and genes. Recorded for this sample are around 710,000 distinct CDR3 sequences; roughly 44% of them occurred a single time. Around 20% of the sample belongs to the ten largest clones. Sequencing was carried out using blood. These TCRs come from a woman aged 60 to 75 in good health.

The chain links TRBV4-3 to TRBJ2-7, with D tentatively TRBD1 (6 bases). The V end was cut by 2 bases, the J end by 0 bases, with 11 bases between. Germline assignment: CDR1 LGHNA and CDR2 YSLEER. The CDR3 length is 15 residues. As DNA, the CDR3 is TGCGCCAGCAGCCAATCCTTGGACAGCTCCTACGAGCAGTACTTC. It translates to CASSQSLDSSYEQYF.

The gene calls are TRBV20-1 and TRBJ2-7; 9 nucleotides agree with TRBD2. Unmatched junction bases numbered 12, after V lost 6 bases and J lost 0 bases. CDR3 length: 16 residues. Germline V CDR1 and CDR2: DFQATT, SNEGSKA (reference sequence). CDR3 loop: CSAFDTGTSISYEQYF. DNA of the CDR3: TGCAGTGCCTTCGACACAGGGACTAGCATCTCCTACGAGCAGTACTTC.

V gene TRBV25-1 combines with J gene TRBJ1-2, with a tentative D call TRBD1 (5 bases). The ends were cut back, 8 bases at V and 3 bases at J, with 16 bases in the middle. Germline V gene lookup returns CDR1 MGHDK and CDR2 SYGVNS. The CDR3 is made up of 14 amino acids. CDR3 protein: CASGPSGGYYGYTF. CDR3 DNA: TGTGCCAGCGGACCTTCCGGGGGGTACTATGGCTACACCTTC.

The chain joins TRBV5-1 to TRBJ2-3; D gene ambiguous. Trimming removed 4 bases from V and 0 bases from J, with 9 bases in between. Germline V gene data show CDR1 as SGHRS and CDR2 as YFSETQ. CDR3 length: 14 residues. The CDR3 region is CASSVHSSTDTQYF. The CDR3 region has the DNA TGCGCCAGCAGCGTGCACTCTAGCACAGATACGCAGTATTTT.

This clonotype was counted only a few times. The J gene is TRBJ2-3, the V gene TRBV28; 9 nucleotides agree with TRBD2. Germline CDR1 reads MDHEN; CDR2 reads SYDVKM. V trimming: 8 bases; J trimming: 8 bases; junction bases outside the gene matches: 14. The CDR3 runs to 15 residues. The DNA for the CDR3 is TGTGCCAGCCTCAGCGGGGGGCAGTCGCGGGGTACGCAGTATTTT. It yields the protein CASLSGGQSRGTQYF.

At least ten counts were recorded for this clonotype. J is TRBJ2-1 and V is TRBV6-5; 14 bases line up with TRBD2. The CDR3 is made up of 16 amino acids. The V segment lost 0 bases and the J segment 8 bases; nucleotides outside the gene matches: 3. In germline, CDR1 is MNHEY, CDR2 SVGAGI. CDR3 loop: CASSYSGTSGSDEQFF. DNA of the CDR3: TGTGCCAGCAGTTACTCCGGGACTAGCGGGAGCGATGAGCAGTTCTTC.

This clonotype was detected a few times. The DNA for the CDR3 is TGCAGTGCTAGAGATAAAGGCAGGGTCTCTCGCAATCAGCCCCAGCATTTT. It is translated as CSARDKGRVSRNQPQHF. The gene calls are TRBV20-1 and TRBJ1-5; a possible D gene is TRBD1 (5 bases). Trimming removed 0 bases from V and 2 bases from J, with 17 bases in between. Germline V gives CDR1 DFQATT, CDR2 SNEGSKA (reference sequence). The CDR3 contains 17 residues.

Details on this clonotype: The junction and the germline gene differ at one end; a read error may be behind it. The chain is built from TRBV29-1 and TRBJ2-1, with 8 bases aligning to TRBD2. Germline V gene data show CDR1 as SQVTM and CDR2 as ANQGSEA. CDR3 size: 15 residues. The CDR3 nucleotides read TGCAGTGTTGAAGCTGTAGCGGGGCTACCCTACGAGCAGTTCTTC. It codes for CSVEAVAGLPYEQFF.

This clonotype appeared many times. The rearrangement joins TRBV7-2 to TRBJ2-1, with D uncertain. The CDR3 runs 14 residues. CDR1 and CDR2 (germline): SGHTA, FQGNSA. The V and J ends lost 5 bases and 5 bases respectively, with 13 bases between them. The CDR3: CASSRPYVDNEQFF. DNA of the CDR3: TGTGCCAGCAGCCGGCCCTACGTAGACAATGAGCAGTTCTTC.

This sequence joins TRBV3-1 and TRBJ2-7, with no clear D. Trimming cost V 2 bases and J 0 bases, with 8 bases left between them. This CDR3 has 14 residues. CDR1 and CDR2 from the germline V gene are LGHDT and YNNKEL (reference sequence). Here the CDR3 reads CASSQPDSSYEQYF. CDR3 in DNA: TGTGCCAGCAGCCAACCTGATAGCTCCTACGAGCAGTACTTC.

This clonotype was observed a few times. This chain uses TRBV20-1 with TRBJ2-1; D is perhaps TRBD2 (5 bases). Germline-derived CDR1 and CDR2 are DFQATT and SNEGSKA (reference sequence). Trimming removed 4 bases from V and 7 bases from J, with 11 bases in between. The length of the CDR3 is 12 residues. The CDR3 region is CSAISGFNEQFF. The CDR3 coding sequence is TGCAGTGCTATATCGGGATTTAATGAGCAGTTCTTC.

In the case of this clonotype: A much larger clone lies one base from this, so it may be a read error. The rearrangement links TRBV28 to TRBJ2-6; D not certain. The CDR3 extends over 14 amino acids. Germline CDR1 and CDR2: MDHEN and SYDVKM. Trimming removed 8 bases from V and 1 base from J, with 9 bases in between. The CDR3 nucleotides are TGTGCCAGCTGTGTAGAATCTGGGGCCAACGTCCTGACTTTC. This sequence encodes CASCVESGANVLTF.

V gene TRBV19 combines with J gene TRBJ2-1; 11 nucleotides agree with TRBD2. In germline, CDR1 is LNHDA, CDR2 SQIVND (reference sequence). CDR3 length: 15 residues. The V gene end was trimmed by 6 bases and the J gene end by 8 bases; junction bases not matched to a gene: 9. The CDR3 is CASSPGTSGYDEQFF. The CDR3 DNA is TGTGCCAGTAGCCCAGGGACTAGCGGTTACGATGAGCAGTTCTTC. The full variable domain, in which reference TRBV19 and TRBJ2-1 provide the parts outside the CDR3, is DGGITQSPKYLFRKEGQNVTLSCEQNLNHDAMYWYRQDPGQGLRLIYYSQIVNDFQKGDIAEGYSVSREKKESFPLTVTSAQKNPTAFYLCASSPGTSGYDEQFFGPGTRLTVL.

This clonotype came up a few times. The chain recombines TRBV6-2 or TRBV6-3 with TRBJ2-1, with D maybe TRBD2 (5 bases). The germline V gene has CDR1 MNHEY and CDR2 SVGEGT. Trimming cost V 3 bases and J 8 bases, with 17 bases left between them. CDR3 length: 15 residues. CDR3 DNA sequence: TGTGCCAGCAGTTATTTCGCGGAGGCTATGGATGAGCAGTTCTTC. As protein: CASSYFAEAMDEQFF.

The J gene is TRBJ2-4, the V gene TRBV6-6; 7 bases agree with TRBD1. Germline CDR1 MNHNY, CDR2 SVGAGI (reference sequence). Germline trimming cut 2 bases from V and 7 bases from J; bases unmatched to any gene: 8. CDR3 length: 15 residues. CDR3 DNA sequence: TGTGCCAGCAGTTACCGACAGGGCTTGCAGAACATTCAGTACTTC. Translation gives CASSYRQGLQNIQYF.

This clonotype occurred many times. This may come from a read error, since a much larger clone is one base off. This chain joins TRBV7-9 and TRBJ2-5; the D is unclear. The V end was cut by 4 bases, the J end by 11 bases, with 14 bases between. This CDR3 is 12 amino acids long. CDR1 is SEHNR, CDR2 FQNEAQ, per germline (reference sequence). CDR3 region: CASSSLGNEQYF. DNA for the CDR3: TGTGCCAGCAGCTCACTGGGCAATGAGCAGTACTTC.

Of note for this clonotype: A much more abundant neighbour one base away suggests this may be a read error. DNA of the CDR3: TGTGCCGGCAGCCAAGGCACTTGGACAGCTTATGGCTACACCTTC. It encodes CAGSQGTWTAYGYTF. This sequence joins TRBV14 and TRBJ1-2; D may be TRBD1 (6 bases). The CDR3 sequence is 15 residues long. Germline CDR1 SGHDN, CDR2 FVKESK.

J is TRBJ2-5 and V is TRBV19; D is unresolved. Germline loops: CDR1 LNHDA, CDR2 SQIVND (reference sequence). The CDR3 is 14 amino acids. Trimming pared 4 bases from V and 1 base from J, leaving 10 bases between. CDR3 sequence reads: CASSTGPTQETQYF. The DNA of the CDR3 is TGTGCCAGTAGTACGGGCCCGACCCAAGAGACCCAGTACTTC.

The V gene is TRBV19, the J gene TRBJ2-3; no reliable D call. V was cut by 4 bases and J by 5 bases, with 1 base left in between. The CDR3 consists of 10 residues. CDR1 and CDR2 from the germline V gene are LNHDA and SQIVND (reference sequence). The DNA of the CDR3 is TGTGCCAGTAGTAAAGATACGCAGTATTTT. This encodes CASSKDTQYF. The variable domain in full, completed from reference TRBV19 and TRBJ2-3, reads DGGITQSPKYLFRKEGQNVTLSCEQNLNHDAMYWYRQDPGQGLRLIYYSQIVNDFQKGDIAEGYSVSREKKESFPLTVTSAQKNPTAFYLCASSKDTQYFGPGTRLTVL.

The chain recombines TRBV2 with TRBJ2-3; 10 positions agree with TRBD2. The germline gives CDR1 SNHLY, CDR2 FYNNEI. After removal of 6 bases from V and 1 base from J, the junction contained 7 bases not matched to a gene. The CDR3 totals 16 residues. CDR3 DNA sequence: TGTGCCAGCAGGGGGGGAACTAGCGGGGGCACAGATACGCAGTATTTT. It specifies CASRGGTSGGTDTQYF.

Only a few counts were recorded for this clonotype. The genes are TRBV5-1 and TRBJ1-1; 8 bases align to TRBD1. V dropped 4 bases and J dropped 1; count of bases not matched to a gene: 3. The CDR3 is 14 residues long. Looked up from germline, CDR1 is SGHRS and CDR2 is YFSETQ. CDR3 coding DNA: TGCGCCAGCAGCGACAGGGGACCGAACACTGAAGCTTTCTTT. Its translation: CASSDRGPNTEAFF.

This clonotype was recorded many times. V and J are TRBV10-3 and TRBJ2-5; a possible D gene is TRBD2 (5 bases). Germline CDR1 reads ENHRY; CDR2 reads SYGVKD. The CDR3 runs 13 residues. Trimming took off 10 bases at V and 1 base at J, with 13 bases between the two ends. The CDR3 DNA reads TGTGCCACTTCTCCGGGATCCCAAGAGACCCAGTACTTC. Protein: CATSPGSQETQYF.

This clonotype was picked up a small number of times. V and J are TRBV9 and TRBJ1-1; D not resolved. CDR1 and CDR2 (germline): SGDLS, YYNGEE. The CDR3 has 11 residues. Trimming removed 0 bases at V and 7 bases at J, with 4 bases between. CDR3 protein: CASSVGDEAFF. The DNA of the CDR3 is TGTGCCAGCAGCGTAGGGGATGAAGCTTTCTTT. Full variable domain (rest looked up from reference TRBV9 and TRBJ1-1): DSGVTQTPKHLITATGQRVTLRCSPRSGDLSVYWYQQSLDQGLQFLIQYYNGEERAKGNILERFSAQQFPDLHSELNLSSLELGDSALYFCASSVGDEAFFGQGTRLTVV.

The chain uses TRBV20-1 and TRBJ2-1; D perhaps matches TRBD2 (5 bases). V dropped 1 base and J dropped 3 bases, with 10 bases sitting between them. Germline CDR1 and CDR2: DFQATT and SNEGSKA (reference sequence). The CDR3 covers 14 residues. As DNA, the CDR3 is TGCAGTGCTAGAGGGGTAGCGTACTACAATGAGCAGTTCTTC. The encoded protein is CSARGVAYYNEQFF.

V is TRBV7-2 and J is TRBJ2-5, with D possibly TRBD2 on 6 matching bases. V shed 4 bases and J shed 3 bases, with 15 bases lying between them. Per germline, CDR1 SGHTA and CDR2 FQGNSA. This CDR3 is built from 15 residues. The CDR3 reads CASSSVGGEEETQYF. CDR3 DNA sequence: TGTGCCAGCAGCTCCGTCGGCGGGGAAGAAGAGACCCAGTACTTC. Combining the CDR3 with reference TRBV7-2 and TRBJ2-5 gives the whole variable domain GAGVSQSPSNKVTEKGKDVELRCDPISGHTALYWYRQSLGQGLEFLIYFQGNSAPDKSGLPSDRFSAERTGGSVSTLTIQRTQQEDSAVYLCASSSVGGEEETQYFGPGTRLLVL.

The gene calls are TRBV6-2 or TRBV6-3 and TRBJ2-5, with D perhaps TRBD1 or TRBD2 (5 bases each). CDR1 and CDR2 (germline): MNHEY, SVGEGT. This CDR3 has 13 residues. V shed 1 base and J shed 11 bases, with 14 bases lying between them. This CDR3 reads CASSYWPEGEQYF. Here the CDR3 DNA reads TGTGCCAGCAGTTACTGGCCCGAAGGGGAGCAGTACTTC.

The chain employs TRBV10-3 and TRBJ2-5; 12 nucleotides agree with TRBD2. The trim removed 3 bases at V and 5 bases at J, leaving 7 bases unmatched. The CDR3 runs 16 residues. CDR1 and CDR2 (germline): ENHRY, SYGVKD. CDR3 sequence (DNA): TGTGCCATCAGTGAATCACCGACTAGCGGGAGTGAGACCCAGTACTTC. Protein product: CAISESPTSGSETQYF.